This TCR beta chain was obtained from a study of identical twins. Study-level results: Cord blood beta clonotypes present at high abundance carried fewer insertions; no such pattern appeared in memory repertoires. Out-of-frame alpha sequences shared by twins showed excess low generation probability.

This clonotype occurred many times. The antigen is not known. The CDR3 contains 14 residues. Germline CDR1 and CDR2: SEHNR and FQNEAQ (reference sequence). V was clipped by 4 bases and J by 5 bases, with 14 bases between them. TCRdb reprocessed the 5' RACE reads with MiXCR, giving one entry per CDR3 protein. The sample includes hundreds of thousands of distinct CDR3 sequences, about 18% of them seen just once. These data were also reused for a study on T cells expressing NK-cell markers.

This receptor was identified in a woman under 30 in good health. The sample consisted of PBMCs. The chain uses TRBV7-9 and TRBJ2-5; unclear D gene. This CDR3 reads CASSSRLGSETQYF. CDR3 nucleotides: TGTGCCAGCAGCTCACGATTGGGATCGGAGACCCAGTACTTC.